This is a list of T cell receptor beta chains from one sample in a study of identical twins. MiXCR was run by TCRdb on the 5' RACE reads, yielding one entry per CDR3 protein. This table holds roughly 720,000 distinct CDR3 sequences, roughly 18% found once. These data were also filed under a second study, of T cells expressing NK-cell markers.

The specimen was PBMCs. Source of these receptors: a woman between 18 and 29 years old in good health. CDR3s leave out the opening cysteine and the closing phenylalanine or tryptophan.

>TRBJ2-4|13|TRBV20-1
SAPFPEVAKNIQY
>TRBJ1-3|12|TRBV29-1
SGRVASPGNTIY
>TRBJ2-1|13|TRBV29-1
SVLTPGAGGNEQF
>TRBJ2-3|12|TRBV7-9
ASSFGTSPYLSY
>TRBJ2-7|12|TRBV6-5
ASSYRGNDYEQY
>TRBJ2-1|16|TRBV4-1
ASSQANLVGLAYNEQF
>TRBJ2-3|13|TRBV5-1
ASMETGGSTDTQY
>TRBJ2-1|12|TRBV27
ASRTLTGYNEQF
>TRBJ1-2|12|TRBV27
ASSLDPTLYGYT
>TRBJ2-1|15|TRBV27
ASSLASGTGPYNEQF
>TRBJ2-7|11|TRBV10-2
ASSGRRAYEQY
>TRBJ1-2|9|TRBV20-1
SVTRSYGYT
>TRBJ2-7|13|TRBV20-1
SARVPSGKVYEQY
>TRBJ1-1|10|TRBV6-5
ASYGLNTEAF
>TRBJ1-5|13|TRBV9
ASSVGQNSNQPQH
>TRBJ2-1|16|TRBV6-2/TRBV6-3
ASSYSISSGFSYNEQF
>TRBJ2-2|13|TRBV7-2
ASSFYSASTGELF
>TRBJ2-7|12|TRBV5-1
ASSLEAGAYEQY
>TRBJ2-3|13|TRBV10-3
AISESRIRTDTQY
>TRBJ2-3|13|TRBV9
ASSVRQGRTDTQY
>TRBJ2-2|10|TRBV29-1
SVESSPGELF
>TRBJ1-2|12|TRBV16
ASSPAGTVYGYT
>TRBJ2-5|12|TRBV7-9
ASSLRDTQETQY
>TRBJ2-5|14|TRBV4-1
ASSTRLAGGEETQY
>TRBJ2-3|11|TRBV4-3
ASTRGLYDTQY
>TRBJ2-1|12|TRBV9
ASSQTNGDNEQF
>TRBJ2-2|11|TRBV4-2
ASSQISTGELF
>TRBJ2-3|12|TRBV6-1
ASSDGGRPDTQY
>TRBJ2-7|14|TRBV6-1
ASTARGGRALYEQY
>TRBJ2-1|14|TRBV24-1
ATSDAGGYPYNEQF
>TRBJ2-1|13|TRBV11-2
ASSLVVGNYNEQF
>TRBJ2-2|14|TRBV5-6
ASSPPGTTHTGELF
>TRBJ2-5|12|TRBV13
ASSSGSSGETQY
>TRBJ2-3|11|TRBV20-1
SANVGGADTQY
>TRBJ1-2|9|TRBV20-1
STHGYYGYT
>TRBJ2-3|12|TRBV12-3/TRBV12-4
ASSVGGITDTQY
>TRBJ2-3|10|TRBV2
ATGPHTDTQY
>TRBJ2-7|12|TRBV7-9
ASSLEDFSYEQY
>TRBJ2-6|13|TRBV7-2
ASSSHSSGANVLT
>TRBJ2-2|12|TRBV24-1
ATRGQGASGELF
>TRBJ1-1|11|TRBV5-1
ASSLASPREAF
>TRBJ2-3|14|TRBV3-1
ASSQDLRGSTDTQY
>TRBJ2-2|13|TRBV5-1
ASSSLRAGAGELF
>TRBJ2-3|12|TRBV6-1
ASQLAGPRNTQY
>TRBJ2-5|12|TRBV7-2
ASSLSGRSLSQY
>TRBJ1-2|12|TRBV20-1
SAPPPGFNYGYT
>TRBJ2-7|13|TRBV20-1
SARDLSRSSYEQY
>TRBJ2-1|12|TRBV27
ASKIGMGYNEQF